This T cell receptor beta chain was documented in a study of metastatic and nonmetastatic thyroid tumors. As for the study in general: It was across blood and tumor or nodule tissue from malignant and benign thyroid patients that repertoires were compared. Overall study results and limits: Patients with malignant thyroid tumors reportedly had significantly higher TCR beta diversity than those with benign nodules, in blood and tumor.

From germline, CDR1 is MDHEN and CDR2 SYDVKM. CDR3 length equals 17 residues. Trimming cost V 0 bases and J 2 bases; bases outside gene matches: 6. Thyroid surgery took place with no prior treatment in any patient. TCRdb reassembled clones from the PCR reads with MiXCR. In the table there are around 15,000 clones, about 35% of which are singletons. On this clone: The antigen is not known.

This TCR derives from a male donor with papillary thyroid cancer or a benign thyroid nodule (not recorded which). Some clones in this sample may be carry-over from other donors' samples. Sample: tumor tissue. The chain has TRBV28 and TRBJ2-7, with 11 bases identical to TRBD2. The chain's CDR3 is CASSLWGASGRTYEQYF. CDR3 DNA: TGTGCCAGCAGTTTATGGGGGGCTAGCGGGAGGACCTACGAGCAGTACTTC.